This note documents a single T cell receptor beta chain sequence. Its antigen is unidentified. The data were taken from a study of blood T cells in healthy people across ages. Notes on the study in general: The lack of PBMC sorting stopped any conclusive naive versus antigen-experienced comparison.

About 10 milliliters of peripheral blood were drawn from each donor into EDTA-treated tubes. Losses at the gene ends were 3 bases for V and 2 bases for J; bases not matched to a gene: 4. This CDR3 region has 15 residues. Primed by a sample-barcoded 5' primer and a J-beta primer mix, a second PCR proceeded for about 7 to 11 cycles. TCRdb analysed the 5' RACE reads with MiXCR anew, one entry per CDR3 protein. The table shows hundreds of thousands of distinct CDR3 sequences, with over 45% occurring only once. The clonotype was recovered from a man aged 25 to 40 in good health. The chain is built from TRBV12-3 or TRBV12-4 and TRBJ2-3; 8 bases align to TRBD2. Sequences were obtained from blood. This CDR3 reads CASSFSGGPTDTQYF. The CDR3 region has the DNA TGTGCCAGCAGTTTCAGCGGGGGACCCACAGATACGCAGTATTTT.